Listed below are T cell receptor beta chains from one sample, sequenced in a study of healthy donors' naive CD4 and CD8 T cells. Each CDR3 protein is one row after TCRdb ran MiXCR on the reads. The top ten clones hold roughly 2.4% of a sample with roughly 200,000 distinct CDR3 sequences, around 70% of them seen once. Specimen: naive CD4+ and CD8+ T cells sorted from blood, pooled from several donors. Source of these receptors: a pool of human donors in good health; the sample pools cells from several healthy donors. The CDR3 runs from the conserved cysteine through the conserved F or W. The D gene is left open where the match is weak.

cdr3_nt: TGTGCTAGTGGACAGTCCTCCTACAATGAGCAGTTCTTC; cdr3_aa: CASGQSSYNEQFF; j_call: TRBJ2-1; d_call: -; v_call: TRBV19
cdr3_nt: TGTGCCACCAGCAGGACAGAACACAATGAGCAGTTCTTC; cdr3_aa: CATSRTEHNEQFF; j_call: TRBJ2-1; d_call: -; v_call: TRBV24-1
cdr3_nt: TGTGCCAGCAGCGGGACAGGTTACCTTAATGAGCGGTTCTTC; cdr3_aa: CASSGTGYLNERFF; j_call: TRBJ2-1; d_call: TRBD1; v_call: TRBV27
cdr3_nt: TGTGCCAGCAGTTTATCCCCCGACAGGGAAGCTTTCTTT; cdr3_aa: CASSLSPDREAFF; j_call: TRBJ1-1; d_call: -; v_call: TRBV27
cdr3_nt: TGTGCCAGCAGTTACACGGTTCCCGAGCAGTTCTTC; cdr3_aa: CASSYTVPEQFF; j_call: TRBJ2-1; d_call: -; v_call: TRBV6-2/TRBV6-3
cdr3_nt: TGTGCCAGTAGTAGGGCTGCTGACGGCAACTATGGCTACACCTTC; cdr3_aa: CASSRAADGNYGYTF; j_call: TRBJ1-2; d_call: -; v_call: TRBV19
cdr3_nt: TGTGCCAGCAGTTGGACAGTCAAAAACATTCAGTACTTC; cdr3_aa: CASSWTVKNIQYF; j_call: TRBJ2-4; d_call: -; v_call: TRBV6-2/TRBV6-3
cdr3_nt: TGTGCCATCAGTGAGGCGGGACTAGCGATAGATACGCAGTATTTT; cdr3_aa: CAISEAGLAIDTQYF; j_call: TRBJ2-3; d_call: TRBD2; v_call: TRBV10-3
cdr3_nt: TGTGCCAGTAGTATACTGGGACTACAGGGGGATGAGCAGTTCTTC; cdr3_aa: CASSILGLQGDEQFF; j_call: TRBJ2-1; d_call: -; v_call: TRBV19
cdr3_nt: TGTGCCAGCAGTCCGAGCGGGAGAGCCTACAATGAGCAGTTCTTC; cdr3_aa: CASSPSGRAYNEQFF; j_call: TRBJ2-1; d_call: TRBD2; v_call: TRBV6-5
cdr3_nt: TGCAGCGTTGCGGGCGGGACAGGGGACCTCTACGAGCAGTACTTC; cdr3_aa: CSVAGGTGDLYEQYF; j_call: TRBJ2-7; d_call: TRBD1; v_call: TRBV29-1
cdr3_nt: TGTGCCAGTAGTTCTACGGCCTCCTACGAGCAGTACTTC; cdr3_aa: CASSSTASYEQYF; j_call: TRBJ2-7; d_call: -; v_call: TRBV19
cdr3_nt: TGTGCCAGCAGTTTATCCCCGGGGCCAAACTACGAGCAGTACTTC; cdr3_aa: CASSLSPGPNYEQYF; j_call: TRBJ2-7; d_call: -; v_call: TRBV27
cdr3_nt: TGTGCCAGCAGTACAGGTCATGGCTACACCTTC; cdr3_aa: CASSTGHGYTF; j_call: TRBJ1-2; d_call: -; v_call: TRBV27
cdr3_nt: TGCAGCGTTGACATTACAGATACGCAGTATTTT; cdr3_aa: CSVDITDTQYF; j_call: TRBJ2-3; d_call: -; v_call: TRBV29-1
cdr3_nt: TGCAGCGTTGGCCCAACGAGAGACAGGGATGGCTACACCTTC; cdr3_aa: CSVGPTRDRDGYTF; j_call: TRBJ1-2; d_call: TRBD1; v_call: TRBV29-1
cdr3_nt: TGTGCCAGTAGTATATTCTCGGGGGCAGAACCGTTCTTC; cdr3_aa: CASSIFSGAEPFF; j_call: TRBJ2-1; d_call: -; v_call: TRBV19
cdr3_nt: TGCAGCGTTGAAGACGTGGACAGAGGGTATGGCTACACCTTC; cdr3_aa: CSVEDVDRGYGYTF; j_call: TRBJ1-2; d_call: -; v_call: TRBV29-1
cdr3_nt: TGTGCCAGCAGCGGGACAGGGTTCTACGAGCAGTACTTC; cdr3_aa: CASSGTGFYEQYF; j_call: TRBJ2-7; d_call: TRBD1; v_call: TRBV5-6
cdr3_nt: TGTGCCAGCAGCTGGACCGGGACCTGGAGCTCCTACAATGAGCAGTTCTTC; cdr3_aa: CASSWTGTWSSYNEQFF; j_call: TRBJ2-1; d_call: -; v_call: TRBV13
cdr3_nt: TGTGCCAGCAGAGATCAATCTTCAGGGGGCCGGAATTCACCCCTCCACTTT; cdr3_aa: CASRDQSSGGRNSPLHF; j_call: TRBJ1-6; d_call: TRBD1; v_call: TRBV12-3/TRBV12-4
cdr3_nt: TGCGCCAGCGGAACCGGGGACGGTGAAGCTTTCTTT; cdr3_aa: CASGTGDGEAFF; j_call: TRBJ1-1; d_call: -; v_call: TRBV5-1
cdr3_nt: TGCAGTGCTAGAGATTTGCGGCTAGCGGGGGCAAGCTCCTACGAGCAGTACTTC; cdr3_aa: CSARDLRLAGASSYEQYF; j_call: TRBJ2-7; d_call: TRBD2; v_call: TRBV20-1